This T cell receptor (beta chain) stems from a study of blood T cell repertoires in COVID-19 (dated by TCRdb to 2019 to 2021). At the level of the whole study: The collaborator samples originated in the United States, Italy and Spain and spanned the acute and convalescent phases of COVID-19. The material from the prospective study consisted of cDNA or gDNA derived from T cells, B-cell-depleted T cells, or PBMCs. Subjects who had been exposed to COVID-19, were actively infected with it, or had recovered from it provided the deeply sampled blood TCRbeta repertoires that made up the dataset. The repertoires were made available in a free public database intended to serve as a resource for research on the immune response to SARS-CoV-2. Samples were obtained from the ongoing ImmuneRACE study (first 160 participants) and from 1,254 subjects provided by 6 global collaborators. A de-identified subject ID, COVID-19 status, age in years and sex were almost always included in the sample metadata. HLA class I and class II types, where available, came from metadata supplied by the sample provider rather than from assay-based typing.

TCRbeta CDR3 regions were amplified from genomic DNA by means of the immunoSEQ Assay, a bias-controlled multiplex PCR. The paper's data handling went like this. Within the assay, amplification of reference gene primers was used to estimate how many nucleated cells each sample contained. To quantify the absolute abundance of each unique TCRbeta CDR3 rearrangement, sequence reads were collapsed and filtered. For each sample, productive Simpson clonality was calculated as the square root of Simpson's diversity index across productive rearrangements. The source is immuneACCESS, and TCRdb retained only in-frame sequences with V and J called. Part of the clones is not carried over; for the studies checked, unresolved V genes explain less than half of this, and the remainder is unexplained. The D gene and trimming were derived from the DNA, and the V and J assignments and clone size from that table. Here the sample has over 35,000 clones; around nine tenths occur a single time. The ten largest account for around 19% of the sample.

A word on this clone: Its antigen target is currently unknown. No base qualities exist here, and no much larger clone lies one base off it.

Findings and caveats that apply to the study as a whole: Clinical and demographic metadata were provided uncurated, with the amount varying by source and participant.

Collaborating institutions collected whole blood in K2EDTA tubes following their own protocols. Collaborator samples were shipped for TCRbeta analysis as frozen whole blood, isolated PBMCs, or DNA extracted from either sample type. The CDR3, cysteine through phenylalanine, is 15 amino acids long. Only the CDR3 portion is preserved as DNA: 45 bases, with reading frame beginning at the first base. CDR1 and CDR2, per the germline V gene (reference sequence), are LGHDT and YNNKEL. Trimming at the junction amounts to 2 bases on V and 3 bases on J, and the germline ends lie 13 bases apart. The sequence was obtained from an older man with active COVID-19. Sequencing was done on a sample of peripheral blood. Recombination linked TRBV3-1 (or the pseudogene TRBV3-2) to TRBJ1-2; tentative D gene TRBD1, with 6 bases matching. The DNA sequence reads TGTGCCAGCAGCCAATTGGGGGCTGGAGACTATGGCTACACCTTC. This is translated as CASSQLGAGDYGYTF.